Presented here are 10 T cell receptor beta chains from one specimen sequenced in a study of breast tumors, draining lymph nodes, adjacent tissues. The lymph nodes were axillary draining lymph nodes from breast cancer patients. From the multiplex PCR reads, TCRdb called clonotypes with MiXCR, one entry per CDR3 protein. The table shows some 170,000 distinct CDR3 sequences, with 33% occurring only once. What was sequenced was axillary lymph node tissue. Receptors originate from a female donor with breast cancer. Some clones in this sample may be carry-over from other donors' samples.

CDR3 residues: CASRLAGERTGELFF. In DNA form, the CDR3 reads TGTGCCAGCAGGCTAGCGGGAGAGCGAACCGGGGAGCTGTTTTTT. The genes are TRBV6-5 and TRBJ2-2, with 10 positions matching TRBD2. This CDR3 region has 15 residues. Unmatched junction bases numbered 6, after V lost 6 bases and J lost 5 bases. From germline, CDR1 is MNHEY and CDR2 SVGAGI.

This clonotype was seen ten or more times. This may be a read error, as it is one base from a much larger clone. The gene calls are TRBV20-1 and TRBJ1-6, with 10 bases lining up with TRBD1. This CDR3 is 15 amino acids long. Per the germline V gene, CDR1 is DFQATT and CDR2 is SNEGSKA (reference sequence). The J segment lost 9 bases and the V segment lost 3 bases, leaving 8 bases of the junction unmatched. The CDR3: CSASGTGARTSPLHF. The CDR3 region has the DNA TGCAGTGCTAGTGGGACAGGGGCTCGGACTTCACCCCTCCACTTT.

The sample holds one count of this clonotype. At one of its ends the junction is not consistent with the germline gene, which may arise from a read error. The chain links TRBV7-8 to TRBJ2-7; 11 bases are shared with TRBD2. The CDR3 spans 15 residues. The germline gives CDR1 SGHVS, CDR2 FQNEAQ. CDR3 DNA: TGTGCCAGCAGCATCTTAGCGGGGGGGCCCTACGAGCAGCACTTC. It encodes CASSILAGGPYEQHF.

This clonotype has a count of ten or more. The V call is TRBV10-1, the J call TRBJ1-5; 8 nucleotides match TRBD1. The length of the CDR3 is 18 residues. CDR1 is WNHNN and CDR2 is SYGVQD in the germline V gene (reference sequence). V lost 6 bases, J lost 1 base, and 14 bases stayed unmatched. CDR3: CASRKLDRGTTSNQPQHF. The CDR3 nucleotides are TGCGCCAGCAGGAAATTAGACAGGGGAACCACCAGCAATCAGCCCCAGCATTTT.

The genes are TRBV11-1 and TRBJ2-2; weak D call: TRBD1 (5 bases). Germline-derived CDR1 and CDR2 are SGHAT and FQDESV (reference sequence). V was cut by 5 bases and J by 3 bases, with 10 bases left in between. The CDR3 consists of 14 residues. CDR3 region: CASSRMTDTGELFF. As DNA, the CDR3 is TGTGCCAGCAGCCGAATGACAGACACCGGGGAGCTGTTTTTT.

In regard to this clonotype: This CDR3 fails to terminate in the conserved phenylalanine or tryptophan, so it likely reflects a read error. The DNA is omitted, as the CDR3 cannot be located on it reliably, and the CDR3 follows TCRdb's listing. The chain employs TRBV29-1 and TRBJ1-2; the listed D gene, TRBD1, was not tested against the DNA. Ends included, the CDR3 has 13 residues. Germline V gene sequence: CDR1 SQVTM, CDR2 ANQGSEA. The CDR3 spells CSAGLGGVGGYAL.

This clonotype was recorded at least ten times. The chain couples TRBV4-1 to TRBJ2-2, with a tentative D call TRBD2 (7 bases). V gave up 3 bases and J gave up 3 bases, with 14 bases separating them. This CDR3 is built from 16 residues. The germline CDR1 and CDR2 sequences are MGHRA and YSYEKL. In nucleotides, the CDR3 is TGCGCCAGCAGCCACCTAGAGGGGGGGTACACCGGGGAGCTGTTTTTT. This gives the protein CASSHLEGGYTGELFF.

As for this clonotype: A read error may account for a junction end that differs from germline. CDR3 loop: CSGGDGELSF. In DNA form, the CDR3 reads TGCAGCGGGGGGGACGGGGAGCTGTCCTTT. This chain connects TRBV29-1 to TRBJ2-2; D is possibly TRBD2 (6 bases). Germline V gene data show CDR1 as SQVTM and CDR2 as ANQGSEA. The CDR3 covers 10 residues.

The rearrangement uses TRBV11-2 and TRBJ1-5; no definite D call. The germline V gene encodes CDR1 SGHAT and CDR2 FQNNGV. The CDR3 has 18 amino acids. V lost 1 base and J lost 0, with 16 bases in between. The CDR3 DNA sequence: TGTGCCAGCAGCTTAGGGGGTCCGGGGTACTATAGCAATCAGCCCCAGCATTTT. Encoded protein: CASSLGGPGYYSNQPQHF.

At least ten counts were recorded for this clonotype. The chain uses TRBV12-3 or TRBV12-4 and TRBJ1-3; D remains unclear. V lost 5 bases and J lost 1, with 18 bases in between. The CDR3 is made up of 17 amino acids. CDR3 nucleotides: TGTGCCAGCAGTCCATACGTACTTCCGGGGTCTGGAAACACCATATATTTT. It specifies CASSPYVLPGSGNTIYF.